These 7 T cell receptor beta chains share one sample of origin, sequenced in a study of identical twins. TCRdb called the 5' RACE reads again in MiXCR, with one record for every CDR3 protein. The top ten hold 0.25% to 0.3% of the sample, which has 1.5 million or so distinct CDR3 sequences, under 35% seen once. The material sequenced was cord blood. All receptors come from a newborn girl in good health.

The V and J genes are TRBV24-1 and TRBJ2-1; D not certain. The CDR3 loop spans 13 amino acids. V dropped 4 bases and J dropped 10 bases, with 13 bases sitting between them. CDR1 and CDR2 from the germline V gene are KGHDR and SFDVKD. CDR3 protein: CATSDAGSYEQFF. CDR3 nucleotide sequence: TGTGCCACCAGTGACGCCGGGTCCTACGAGCAGTTCTTC.

The V gene is TRBV13, the J gene TRBJ1-1; no definite D call. Germline CDR1 reads PRHDT; CDR2 reads FYEKMQ (reference sequence). The CDR3 has 15 amino acids. V dropped 2 bases and J dropped 1 base, with 11 bases sitting between them. CDR3 sequence (DNA): TGTGCCAGCAGCTTAAGTGGCAGACCGAACACTGAAGCTTTCTTT. Its protein product is CASSLSGRPNTEAFF.

This rearrangement joins TRBV4-1 to TRBJ2-5, with 10 nucleotides matching TRBD1. Trimming at V came to 1 base and at J to 2 bases, leaving 4 bases not matched to a gene. Looked up from germline, CDR1 is MGHRA and CDR2 is YSYEKL. The CDR3 spans 16 residues. CDR3 sequence (DNA): TGCGCCAGCAGCCAAGTCGGGACAGGGGTACAAGAGACCCAGTACTTC. It encodes CASSQVGTGVQETQYF.

The chain combines TRBV6-5 with TRBJ1-2; 10 nucleotides align to TRBD1. The CDR3 contains 16 residues. CDR1 and CDR2 (germline): MNHEY, SVGAGI. Trimming cost V 0 bases and J 6 bases; bases outside gene matches: 7. CDR3 sequence (DNA): TGTGCCAGCAGTTACTCGGGACAGGGGAAGGGGAATGGCTACACCTTC. Its translation: CASSYSGQGKGNGYTF.

The V and J genes are TRBV11-2 and TRBJ2-1; 9 bases are a match to TRBD2. CDR1 SGHAT and CDR2 FQNNGV come from the germline V gene. This CDR3 has 17 residues. With V trimmed by 5 bases and J by 0 bases, 8 bases remained unmatched. CDR3 loop: CASSTLAGPLSYNEQFF. The CDR3 DNA follows: TGTGCCAGCAGCACCCTAGCGGGGCCCCTCTCCTACAATGAGCAGTTCTTC.

The CDR3 is CASSLALTSGRGADTQYF. CDR3 in DNA: TGTGCCAGCAGCTTAGCGCTTACTAGCGGGAGGGGGGCAGATACGCAGTATTTT. The V call is TRBV7-2, the J call TRBJ2-3; 13 bases map to TRBD2. Unmatched junction bases numbered 7, after V lost 0 bases and J lost 4 bases. Germline V gene data show CDR1 as SGHTA and CDR2 as FQGNSA. The CDR3 totals 18 residues.

The V gene is TRBV19, the J gene TRBJ2-3, with D hard to call. CDR1 is LNHDA and CDR2 is SQIVND in the germline V gene (reference sequence). There are 15 residues in the CDR3. V lost 8 bases and J lost 2, with 17 bases in between. The CDR3 reads CASRPQPLLTDTQYF. The CDR3 DNA is TGTGCCAGTCGTCCCCAGCCGCTACTCACAGATACGCAGTATTTT. Variable domain in full (rest from reference TRBV19 and TRBJ2-3): DGGITQSPKYLFRKEGQNVTLSCEQNLNHDAMYWYRQDPGQGLRLIYYSQIVNDFQKGDIAEGYSVSREKKESFPLTVTSAQKNPTAFYLCASRPQPLLTDTQYFGPGTRLTVL.